A single sample gave rise to the 2 T cell receptor beta chains below, sequenced in a study of regulatory T cells in long-lasting Graves disease. This sample's time point: newly diagnosed GD, antithyroid drugs for less than 3 months. Scientists built the TCR library using RNA that was extracted from PBMCs. The authors built TCR beta libraries using iRepertoire HTBI primers and Arm-PCR of CDR3 regions. TCRdb ran MiXCR on the multiplex PCR reads and lists one entry per CDR3 protein. The sample shows about 500,000 distinct CDR3 sequences, around 15% of them seen only once. These data also formed part of another study, on T cells in Graves' hyperthyroidism and ophthalmopathy.

Sequencing was performed on peripheral blood mononuclear cells (PBMCs), taken at new diagnosis, from a patient treated with antithyroid drugs. The receptors originated from a man aged 35 to 55 with Graves disease.

This clonotype was found many times. V is TRBV2 and J is TRBJ2-7; perhaps TRBD2 as D (5 bases). The CDR3 is made up of 15 amino acids. Germline V CDR1 and CDR2: SNHLY, FYNNEI. Between the trimmed V and J ends, which lost 2 bases and 1 base, there was a span of 12 bases. The CDR3 protein is CASSELRERSYEQYF. In DNA, the CDR3 is TGTGCCAGCAGTGAATTGAGGGAGAGGTCCTACGAGCAGTACTTC.

This clonotype appeared a few times. The CDR3 reads CGTSGGHQETQYF. In nucleotides, the CDR3 is TGTGGGACTTCGGGGGGGCACCAAGAGACCCAGTACTTC. This sequence joins TRBV28 and TRBJ2-5; 8 bases match TRBD2. The CDR3 is 13 residues long. Germline V CDR1 and CDR2: MDHEN, SYDVKM.